The present entry profiles one T cell receptor (beta chain) with its context. In the original processing: The assay estimated nucleated cells by amplifying reference gene primers. Libraries were prepared by immunoSEQ multiplex PCR; TCRdb keeps only in-frame clonotypes and omits some of them. D and trimming come from the DNA, and the V and J calls and clone size come from that table. The sample holds tens of thousands of clones; approximately 80% are singletons and the top ten take 12%. The source of the sample is a study of blood T cell repertoires in COVID-19. Study background: COVID-19 samples, acute and convalescent, were from the United States, Italy and Spain. From T cells, B-cell-depleted T cells, or PBMCs came the material, which was cDNA or gDNA.

Sequencing was carried out using peripheral blood. This clonotype was sampled from a human donor in a cohort sampled during active COVID-19.

CDR3 nucleotides: TGTGCCAGCAGGGGGGACTCAACCCCTGAGCAGTTCTTC. Protein sequence: CASRGDSTPEQFF. This chain connects TRBV2 to TRBJ2-1, with D maybe TRBD2 (6 bases). The V end lost 6 bases, the J end lost 9 bases, and 15 bases lay between the germline ends. Germline V gives CDR1 SNHLY, CDR2 FYNNEI. The CDR3 is made up of 13 amino acids.